These 7 T cell receptor beta chains were sequenced from one sample in a study of T cells in Graves' hyperthyroidism and ophthalmopathy. RNA transcripts gave rise to amplified TCR beta CDR3 regions. The TCR CDR3 first-round RT-PCR relied on the HTBI primer set. TCRdb reprocessed the multiplex PCR reads with MiXCR, giving one entry per CDR3 protein. The data hold some 600,000 distinct CDR3 sequences, with approximately 15% observed a single time. Sequencing used blood. The receptors come from a young woman with Graves' hyperthyroidism that later progressed to Graves' ophthalmopathy.

This clonotype was counted at least ten times. The genes are TRBV3-1 and TRBJ1-2; the D gene is possibly TRBD1 (5 bases). V shed 3 bases and J shed 7 bases, with 21 bases lying between them. This CDR3 comprises 16 residues. CDR1 LGHDT and CDR2 YNNKEL come from the germline V gene (reference sequence). CDR3 residues: CASSQRDLSPSIGYTF. CDR3 DNA sequence: TGTGCCAGCAGCCAGAGGGACCTCTCTCCCTCTATTGGCTACACCTTC.

This clonotype showed up just a few times. The chain links TRBV12-3 or TRBV12-4 to TRBJ1-1; D is perhaps TRBD1 (6 bases). The CDR3 contains 15 residues. V lost 3 bases, J lost 6 bases, and 17 bases lay in between. CDR3 loop: CASSFTGKEPPEAFF. The CDR3 region has the DNA TGTGCCAGCAGTTTTACAGGGAAAGAACCCCCTGAAGCTTTCTTT.

The J gene is TRBJ1-3, the V gene TRBV5-1, with D unclear. The CDR3 is made up of 16 amino acids. Trimming took off 3 bases at V and 4 bases at J, with 17 bases between the two ends. In germline, CDR1 is SGHRS, CDR2 YFSETQ. The CDR3 loop reads CASSSSGPEVGNTIYF. The CDR3 nucleotides are TGCGCCAGCAGCTCCTCCGGGCCAGAAGTGGGAAACACCATATATTTT.

This clonotype came up many times. This rearrangement joins TRBV12-3 or TRBV12-4 to TRBJ2-1; 13 bases are shared with TRBD2. The J segment lost 7 bases and the V segment lost 7 bases, leaving 13 bases of the junction unmatched. CDR3 length equals 17 residues. The CDR3 region has the DNA TGTGCCAGCACCAGATCGGGGACTAGCGGGATTGGTAATGAGCAGTTCTTC. It encodes CASTRSGTSGIGNEQFF.

This clonotype has at least ten counts. J is TRBJ2-1 and V is TRBV7-2; D tentatively reads TRBD1 or TRBD2 (5 bases each). V was clipped by 1 base and J by 3 bases, with 13 bases between them. In germline, CDR1 is SGHTA, CDR2 FQGNSA. The CDR3 consists of 16 residues. The CDR3 spells CASSLDWGSYYNEQFF. The CDR3 region has the DNA TGTGCCAGCAGCTTAGATTGGGGGAGTTACTACAATGAGCAGTTCTTC.

The V gene is TRBV10-3, the J gene TRBJ1-3, with 9 nucleotides matching TRBD1. The CDR3 totals 15 residues. The J segment lost 4 bases and the V segment lost 6 bases, leaving 7 bases of the junction unmatched. CDR1 and CDR2 from the germline V gene are ENHRY and SYGVKD. CDR3 protein: CAIRRTGGNGNTIYF. The CDR3 bases are TGTGCCATCAGACGAACAGGGGGCAACGGAAACACCATATATTTT.

This clonotype showed up just a few times. This may be a read error, as it is one base from a much larger clone. The chain is built from TRBV7-2 and TRBJ2-3, with 11 bases matching TRBD1. From germline, CDR1 is SGHTA and CDR2 FQGNSA. This CDR3 region has 15 residues. V shed 6 bases, J shed 5 bases, and the junction held 7 bases outside the gene matches. In DNA form, the CDR3 reads TGTGCCAGCAGTTGGGAGGGACAGGGGGTAGATACGCAGTATTTT. Amino acid sequence: CASSWEGQGVDTQYF.